The entry below gives a single TCR beta chain sequence along with its context. Its antigen remains unknown. TCRdb keeps only in-frame clones here, not all; method: immunoSEQ multiplex PCR. This table holds about 140,000 clones, roughly 79% found once. This specimen belongs to a study of cytomegalovirus exposure and HLA in healthy donors. Whole-study findings and limits: Later, an analysis found that TCR clusters from the first cohort tended to co-occur in the 90 to 150 validation repertoires.

This CDR3 is built from 16 residues. V is TRBV12-2 and J is TRBJ1-2; the table's D call, TRBD1, has no DNA check behind it. TRBV12-2 is deemed a pseudogene. This receptor was taken from a man aged 25 to 45 in good health and CMV-seropositive. Material: PBMCs. In DNA form, the CDR3 reads TGTGCAAGTCGCACCGGGACAGGGGTAACTAACTATGGCTACACCTTC. Its protein product is CASRTGTGVTNYGYTF.